The 18 T cell receptor beta chains presented below share a single source sample, sequenced in a study of identical twins. TCRdb re-called the 5' RACE reads through MiXCR, storing one row per CDR3 protein. The data hold 400,000 to 600,000 distinct CDR3 sequences, with around 20% observed a single time. The same specimen was also included in a second study, on yellow fever vaccine responses in identical twins.

Sequencing was done on a sample of CD4+ T cells sorted from blood. The source is a woman under 30 in good health.

This rearrangement joins TRBV7-2 to TRBJ2-5, with D maybe TRBD2 (5 bases). The CDR3 is made up of 14 amino acids. V lost 3 bases, J lost 5 bases, and 13 bases lay in between. CDR1 and CDR2 (germline): SGHTA, FQGNSA. The CDR3 bases are TGTGCCAGCAGCTTTGTCGGAGGTCGGGAGACCCAGTACTTC. This gives the protein CASSFVGGRETQYF.

J is TRBJ2-7 and V is TRBV27, with D unresolved. The CDR3 is made up of 12 amino acids. Between the trimmed V and J ends, which lost 3 bases and 6 bases, there was a span of 9 bases. Germline values: CDR1 MNHEY, CDR2 SMNVEV (reference sequence). The chain's CDR3 is CASSLRTGEQYF. Written as DNA, the CDR3 is TGTGCCAGCAGTTTGAGGACGGGCGAGCAGTACTTC.

The chain employs TRBV4-1 and TRBJ2-1; D unresolved. V was trimmed by 4 bases and J by 3 bases, leaving 16 bases between them. Germline values: CDR1 MGHRA, CDR2 YSYEKL. This CDR3 has 16 amino acids. The chain's CDR3 is CASSPISQLSYNEQFF. The CDR3 coding sequence is TGCGCCAGCAGCCCAATATCCCAATTAAGCTACAATGAGCAGTTCTTC.

This clonotype occurred a few times. The CDR3 loop is CSARGLAGEHEQYF. The DNA for the CDR3 is TGCAGTGCTAGAGGGCTAGCGGGAGAGCACGAGCAGTACTTC. The chain couples TRBV20-1 to TRBJ2-7; 10 bases fit TRBD2. The CDR3 is made up of 14 amino acids. Germline trimming cut 1 base from V and 5 bases from J; bases unmatched to any gene: 5. Germline assignment: CDR1 DFQATT and CDR2 SNEGSKA (reference sequence).

This sequence joins TRBV20-1 and TRBJ2-4; 14 bases are shared with TRBD2. The germline gives CDR1 DFQATT, CDR2 SNEGSKA (reference sequence). The CDR3 totals 20 residues. V gave up 1 base and J gave up 3 bases; unmatched junction bases: 14. The CDR3 spells CSARVLPGTSGSKDKNIQYF. CDR3 bases: TGCAGTGCTAGAGTTCTTCCCGGGACTAGCGGGAGTAAGGACAAAAACATTCAGTACTTC.

This clonotype was seen only a few times. DNA for the CDR3: TGCAGTGCTAGAAAAATCAGCGGGAGGGACAATGAGCAGTTCTTC. It encodes CSARKISGRDNEQFF. The gene calls are TRBV20-1 and TRBJ2-1, with 10 bases identical to TRBD2. Germline V gives CDR1 DFQATT, CDR2 SNEGSKA (reference sequence). V was clipped by 2 bases and J by 5 bases; unmatched bases: 6. CDR3 length: 15 amino acids.

CDR3 residues: CATSRKGYNEQFF. CDR3 in DNA: TGTGCCACCAGCAGAAAGGGGTACAATGAGCAGTTCTTC. This chain links TRBV15 with TRBJ2-1, with a possible D match to TRBD1 (5 bases). The CDR3 is 13 amino acids. The germline V gene encodes CDR1 LNHNV and CDR2 YYDKDF (reference sequence). V shed 2 bases and J shed 4 bases, with 6 bases lying between them.

This sequence joins TRBV20-1 and TRBJ2-5, with D uncertain. V lost 1 base and J 2 bases, leaving 8 bases between the germline ends. The CDR3 totals 13 residues. Germline V CDR1 and CDR2: DFQATT, SNEGSKA (reference sequence). The CDR3 region is CSARGSLQETQYF. The CDR3, as DNA: TGCAGTGCTAGAGGGAGTCTACAAGAGACCCAGTACTTC.

The CDR3, as DNA: TGTGCCAGCAGTTCCGGGGGAAGAGATACGCAGTATTTT. Translation gives CASSSGGRDTQYF. V is TRBV2 and J is TRBJ2-3, with D possibly matching TRBD2 (6 bases). The CDR3 runs to 13 residues. Per the germline V gene, CDR1 is SNHLY and CDR2 is FYNNEI. The V end lost 5 bases, the J end lost 5 bases, and 11 bases lay between the germline ends. Combining the CDR3 with reference TRBV2 and TRBJ2-3 gives the whole variable domain EPEVTQTPSHQVTQMGQEVILRCVPISNHLYFYWYRQILGQKVEFLVSFYNNEISEKSEIFDDQFSVERPDGSNFTLKIRSTKLEDSAMYFCASSSGGRDTQYFGPGTRLTVL.

This rearrangement joins TRBV29-1 to TRBJ1-1, with D unresolved. CDR3 length: 9 amino acids. The germline CDR1 and CDR2 sequences are SQVTM and ANQGSEA. CDR3 region: CRNWAEAFF. As DNA, the CDR3 is TGCAGAAATTGGGCTGAAGCTTTCTTT.

This clonotype was counted between two and nine times. The V gene is TRBV6-1, the J gene TRBJ2-4; D is undetermined. V gave up 10 bases and J gave up 1 base, with 17 bases separating them. The CDR3 length is 15 residues. Looked up from germline, CDR1 is MNHNS and CDR2 is SASEGT. Here the CDR3 DNA reads TGTGCCACAGCCGACCAGGCGTGGGCCAAAAACATTCAGTACTTC. Amino acid sequence: CATADQAWAKNIQYF.

This sequence joins TRBV6-2 or TRBV6-3 and TRBJ2-1; tentative D call: TRBD2 (6 bases). CDR1 and CDR2 (germline): MNHEY, SVGEGT. The CDR3 runs 14 residues. This CDR3 reads CASRRANSYNEQFF. The CDR3 bases are TGTGCAAGCCGGAGGGCCAATTCCTACAATGAGCAGTTCTTC.

The table lists this clonotype with many counts. The gene calls are TRBV7-9 and TRBJ2-7; 8 bases line up with TRBD1. J gave up 7 bases and V 7 bases, and 9 bases lay outside the gene matches. This CDR3 is 13 amino acids long. CDR1 and CDR2 from the germline V gene are SEHNR and FQNEAQ (reference sequence). The CDR3 spells CASISDRGNEQYF. DNA for the CDR3: TGTGCCAGCATCTCTGACAGGGGTAATGAGCAGTACTTC.

This clonotype was picked up a small number of times. The rearrangement joins TRBV2 to TRBJ2-5; 7 nucleotides match TRBD1. CDR1 and CDR2 (germline): SNHLY, FYNNEI. This CDR3 comprises 15 residues. V lost 6 bases, J lost 2 bases, and 9 bases stayed unmatched. The CDR3 reads CASRSTGVTQETQYF. The CDR3 region has the DNA TGTGCCAGCAGATCCACAGGGGTCACTCAAGAGACCCAGTACTTC.

This clonotype was detected only a few times. The gene calls are TRBV28 and TRBJ2-7; 7 bases agree with TRBD1. Germline assignment: CDR1 MDHEN and CDR2 SYDVKM. The CDR3 sequence is 13 residues long. The trim removed 4 bases at V and 3 bases at J, leaving 3 bases unmatched. DNA of the CDR3: TGTGCCAGCAGTTCGGACAGGTACTACGAGCAGTACGTC. Its protein product is CASSSDRYYEQYV.

The chain is built from TRBV18 and TRBJ2-5; TRBD1 might be the D (5 bases). The CDR3 runs 15 residues. V gave up 3 bases and J gave up 1 base, with 12 bases separating them. In germline, CDR1 is KGHSH, CDR2 LQKENI. CDR3 loop: CASSPRQGPQETQYF. The CDR3 bases are TGTGCCAGCTCACCTCGCCAGGGCCCCCAAGAGACCCAGTACTTC.

In this sample, this clonotype turned up many times. The V and J genes are TRBV20-1 and TRBJ1-2; D uncertain. The V gene's germline CDR1 is DFQATT and CDR2 SNEGSKA (reference sequence). The germline V and J ends were trimmed by 3 bases and 4 bases, with 15 bases remaining between them. The CDR3 spans 14 residues. The CDR3 sequence is CSASVPGGPYGYTF. CDR3 DNA: TGCAGTGCTAGCGTCCCGGGTGGGCCCTATGGCTACACCTTC.

This clonotype occurred a few times. Written as DNA, the CDR3 is TGCAGTGCTAGAGTAACAGGGGAAGATACGCAGTATTTT. It is translated as CSARVTGEDTQYF. V is TRBV20-1 and J is TRBJ2-3; 7 nucleotides match TRBD1. Germline lookup yields CDR1 DFQATT and CDR2 SNEGSKA (reference sequence). J gave up 5 bases and V 1 base, and 3 bases lay outside the gene matches. The CDR3 is 13 residues long.